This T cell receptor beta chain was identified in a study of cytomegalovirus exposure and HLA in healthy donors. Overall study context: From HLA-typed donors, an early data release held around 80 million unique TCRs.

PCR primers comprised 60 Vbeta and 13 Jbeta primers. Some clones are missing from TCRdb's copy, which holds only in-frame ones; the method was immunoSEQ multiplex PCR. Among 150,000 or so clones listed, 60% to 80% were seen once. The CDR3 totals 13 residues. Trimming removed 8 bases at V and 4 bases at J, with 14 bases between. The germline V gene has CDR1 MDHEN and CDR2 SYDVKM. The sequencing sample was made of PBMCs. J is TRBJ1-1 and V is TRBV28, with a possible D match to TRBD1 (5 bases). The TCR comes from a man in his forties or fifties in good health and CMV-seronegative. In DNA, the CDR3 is TGTGCCAGCGTAAACGGGGGAAGCACTGAAGCTTTCTTT. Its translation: CASVNGGSTEAFF.